The rows below give T cell receptor beta chains drawn from one sample of a study of blood T cell repertoires in COVID-19. Clones were sequenced by immunoSEQ multiplex PCR, and TCRdb holds only the in-frame ones, with some missing. The profile shows around 330,000 clones, under 95% of them singletons. Material for sequencing was PBMCs or T cells enriched from blood (not recorded which). All receptors come from a man aged 55 to 70 who had recovered from COVID-19. Each CDR3 is given with its conserved first and last residue. Fields, in order: D gene, V gene, J gene, clone size, CDR3 protein, CDR3 DNA. A D gene is named only where the DNA matches it firmly. A row's size may be missing; if present it is once, few, many or a size class.

-	TRBV29-1	TRBJ1-1	-	CSVVGLTSGAFF	TGCAGCGTTGTCGGGTTGACCTCGGGAGCTTTCTTT
TRBD1	TRBV5-8	TRBJ2-2	-	CASSHRLGQGNTGELFF	TGTGCCAGCAGCCACCGATTGGGACAGGGGAACACCGGGGAGCTGTTTTTT
-	TRBV11-2	TRBJ2-1	-	CASSLRQGYNEQFF	TGTGCCAGCAGCTTAAGGCAGGGCTACAATGAGCAGTTCTTC
TRBD1	TRBV7-9	TRBJ2-7	-	CASSLTGPLGTGGGEQYF	TGTGCCAGCAGCTTAACTGGGCCCCTCGGGACAGGGGGCGGCGAGCAGTACTTC
TRBD2	TRBV7-7	TRBJ2-7	-	CASSPGLAGDQQYF	TGTGCTAGCAGCCCCGGACTAGCGGGGGACCAGCAGTACTTC
-	TRBV3-1/TRBV3-2	TRBJ1-2	-	CASSQDSLLGNYGYTF	TGTGCCAGCAGCCAAGATTCCCTTCTCGGTAACTATGGCTACACCTTC
TRBD1	TRBV9	TRBJ1-6	-	CASSPSGQGNSPLHF	TGTGCCAGCAGCCCTAGTGGACAGGGGAATTCACCCCTCCACTTT
-	TRBV7-9	TRBJ2-3	many	CASTFARGNTDTQYF	TGTGCCAGCACCTTCGCGCGAGGAAACACAGATACGCAGTATTTT
-	TRBV11-3	TRBJ1-6	-	CASSPKTGLSRSSYNSPLHF	TGTGCCAGCAGCCCTAAAACGGGACTCTCAAGAAGCTCCTATAATTCACCCCTCCACTTT
-	TRBV15	TRBJ1-1	-	CATSRGQGRTEAFF	TGTGCCACCAGCAGAGGGCAGGGGAGAACTGAAGCTTTCTTT
-	TRBV29-1	TRBJ2-3	-	CSVEGDNSGDTQYF	TGCAGCGTTGAGGGAGATAATAGTGGAGATACGCAGTATTTT
-	TRBV6-5	TRBJ2-2	-	CASGSAGETGELFF	TGTGCCAGCGGGTCCGCAGGGGAAACCGGGGAGCTGTTTTTT
TRBD1	TRBV4-3	TRBJ1-5	once	CASSQDFRGDSNQPQHF	TGCGCCAGCAGCCAAGATTTCAGGGGGGATAGCAATCAGCCCCAGCATTTT
TRBD1	TRBV3-1/TRBV3-2	TRBJ2-7	-	CASSQGQGPYEQYF	TGTGCCAGCAGCCAGGGACAGGGTCCCTACGAGCAGTACTTC
-	TRBV5-8	TRBJ1-1	-	CASSSPEVLAAEAFF	TGTGCCAGCAGCTCCCCCGAGGTCTTAGCCGCTGAAGCTTTCTTT
TRBD1	TRBV7-3	TRBJ2-3	-	CASSLTRGWKDTQYF	TGTGCCAGCAGCCTCACCAGGGGGTGGAAAGATACGCAGTATTTT
-	TRBV30	TRBJ1-4	once	CAWNRGFSEKLFF	TGTGCCTGGAATCGAGGGTTCAGCGAAAAACTGTTTTTT
-	TRBV5-5	TRBJ2-7	once	CASSLEQGLINEQYF	TGTGCCAGCAGCTTGGAACAGGGCCTGATTAACGAGCAGTACTTC
TRBD1	TRBV24-1	TRBJ1-2	-	CATSDSGTAYGYTF	TGTGCCACCAGTGATTCCGGGACAGCTTATGGCTACACCTTC
-	TRBV11-3	TRBJ2-7	-	CASSSGWGGHEQYF	TGTGCCAGCAGCTCGGGGTGGGGGGGCCACGAGCAGTACTTC